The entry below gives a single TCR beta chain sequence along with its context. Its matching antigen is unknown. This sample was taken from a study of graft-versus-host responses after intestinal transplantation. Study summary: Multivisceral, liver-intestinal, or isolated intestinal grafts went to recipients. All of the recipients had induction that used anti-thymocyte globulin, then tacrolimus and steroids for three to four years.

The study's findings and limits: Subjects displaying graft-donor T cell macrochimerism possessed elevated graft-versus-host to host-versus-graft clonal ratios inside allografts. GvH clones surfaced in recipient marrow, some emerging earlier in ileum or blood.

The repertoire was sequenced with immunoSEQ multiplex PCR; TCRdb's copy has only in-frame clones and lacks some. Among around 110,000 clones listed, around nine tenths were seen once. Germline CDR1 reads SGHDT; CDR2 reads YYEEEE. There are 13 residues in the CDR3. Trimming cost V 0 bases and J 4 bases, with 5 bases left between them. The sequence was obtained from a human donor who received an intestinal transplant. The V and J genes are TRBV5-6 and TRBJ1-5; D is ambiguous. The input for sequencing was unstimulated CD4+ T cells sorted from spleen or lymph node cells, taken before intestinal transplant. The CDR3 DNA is TGTGCCAGCAGCTTGGGTCTGAATCAGCCCCAGCATTTT. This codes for CASSLGLNQPQHF.